The T cell receptor (beta chain) described here comes from a study of blood T cell repertoires in COVID-19 (TCRdb year 2020). Context from the whole study: Collaborator samples came from the United States, Italy and Spain and covered acute and convalescent phases of COVID-19. Where available, HLA class I and class II types were obtained from metadata supplied by the sample provider rather than from assay-based typing. The repertoires were released in a freely available public database meant as a resource for research on the immune response to SARS-CoV-2. The material from the prospective study consisted of cDNA or gDNA derived from T cells, B-cell-depleted T cells, or PBMCs. The samples were drawn from the first 160 participants of the ongoing ImmuneRACE study and from 950 to 1,500 subjects provided by 6 global collaborators. The sample metadata nearly always contained a de-identified subject ID, COVID-19 status, age in years and sex. The dataset comprised deeply sampled blood TCRbeta repertoires from subjects exposed to, actively infected with, or recovered from COVID-19. Results the study describes overall, beyond this receptor: The amount of clinical and demographic metadata varied by source and participant and was provided uncurated.

Reading from cysteine to phenylalanine, the CDR3 counts 15 amino acids. This entry keeps only the CDR3 DNA: 45 bases, framed from base 1. Trimmed from V: 5 bases; trimmed from J: 4 bases; junction bases lacking a gene match: 6. The germline V gene sets CDR1 to SGHTA and CDR2 to FQGNSA. This clone was detected only a few times. The antigen it recognizes is unknown. The record has no base qualities; no much larger clone is one base away. TCRbeta CDR3 regions were amplified from genomic DNA by means of the immunoSEQ Assay, a bias-controlled multiplex PCR. As for how the authors treated the data: Nucleated cell counts per sample were estimated from amplification of reference gene primers within the assay. To quantify the absolute abundance of each unique TCRbeta CDR3 rearrangement, sequence reads were collapsed and filtered. For each sample, productive Simpson clonality was calculated by taking the square root of Simpson's diversity index across productive rearrangements. TCRdb carries this immuneACCESS record with in-frame sequences only. Its versions omit some clonotypes, under half of them owing to an unresolved V gene in the studies checked, with the rest unexplained. V and J calls and clone size are copied from that table; D and trimming were computed from the DNA. Here the sample has some 100,000 clones; roughly 89% occur a single time. In total, the top ten clones hold about 20% of the sample.

The collaborating institutions used their own protocols to collect whole blood in K2EDTA tubes. For TCRbeta analysis, collaborator samples were shipped as frozen whole blood, as isolated PBMCs, or as DNA extracted from either sample type. The TCR sequence derives from a human donor with acute or convalescent COVID-19. The donor label of this sample is uncertain. Sequenced material: peripheral blood. This chain joins TRBV7-2 to TRBJ2-5, with 11 bases aligning to TRBD2. CDR3 reads: CASSRSGGAGETQYF. The sequenced DNA is TGTGCCAGCAGCCGTAGCGGGGGGGCCGGAGAGACCCAGTACTTC. The full variable domain, completed from the reference TRBV7-2 and TRBJ2-5 proteins outside the CDR3, reads GAGVSQSPSNKVTEKGKDVELRCDPISGHTALYWYRQSLGQGLEFLIYFQGNSAPDKSGLPSDRFSAERTGGSVSTLTIQRTQQEDSAVYLCASSRSGGAGETQYFGPGTRLLVL.